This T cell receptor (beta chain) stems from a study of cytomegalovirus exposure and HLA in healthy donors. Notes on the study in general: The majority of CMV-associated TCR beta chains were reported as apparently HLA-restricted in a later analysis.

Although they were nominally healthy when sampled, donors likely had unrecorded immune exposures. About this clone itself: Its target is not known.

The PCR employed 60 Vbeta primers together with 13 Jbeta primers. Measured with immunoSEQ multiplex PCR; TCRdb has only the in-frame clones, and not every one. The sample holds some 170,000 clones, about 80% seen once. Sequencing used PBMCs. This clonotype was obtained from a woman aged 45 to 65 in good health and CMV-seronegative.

CDR3 nucleotide sequence: TGTGCCAGCAGCTTGGCCACGTCAGGGCGCAGGTACGAGCAGTACTTC. Amino acid sequence: CASSLATSGRRYEQYF. The V call is TRBV5-4, the J call TRBJ2-7; D is possibly TRBD1 (5 bases). Germline V CDR1 and CDR2: SGHNT, YYREEE (reference sequence). The CDR3 length is 16 residues. V lost 0 bases and J lost 4, with 17 bases in between.